The 27 T cell receptor beta chains presented below share a single source sample, sequenced in a study of a mutant IDH1 vaccine in newly diagnosed glioma. Produced via immunoSEQ multiplex PCR; TCRdb's table is partial and in-frame only. The table has 30,000 to 40,000 clones, roughly 79% seen once; the top ten hold over 10%. These receptors are not linked to any known antigen. Time point described: week 5, during vaccination. With topical imiquimod, each dose of the vaccine consisted of 300 ug of mutant IDH1 20-mer peptide. The specimen was PBMCs, collected from a glioma patient whose treatment included an IDH1 peptide vaccine. The receptors derive from a man in his fifties with glioma.

V is TRBV5-1 and J is TRBJ2-5; TRBD2 agrees at 10 bases. The CDR3 extends over 14 amino acids. V was pared by 5 bases and J by 5 bases, with 6 bases of the junction left unmatched. The germline gives CDR1 SGHRS, CDR2 YFSETQ. Written as DNA, the CDR3 is TGCGCCAGCAGTCCAGCGGGAGGGTATGAGACCCAGTACTTC. The encoded protein is CASSPAGGYETQYF.

The V gene is TRBV27, the J gene TRBJ2-7; possible D gene TRBD1, 6 bases. The germline V and J ends were trimmed by 3 bases and 2 bases, with 20 bases remaining between them. The CDR3 is made up of 17 amino acids. Germline V gene lookup returns CDR1 MNHEY and CDR2 SMNVEV (reference sequence). The CDR3 DNA reads as TGTGCCAGCAGTTTGAGGGCTACCGGGACATTACCCTACGAGCAGTACTTC. Translated, it gives CASSLRATGTLPYEQYF.

This chain uses TRBV6-1 with TRBJ2-2, with no clear D. The germline V gene encodes CDR1 MNHNS and CDR2 SASEGT. Trimming took 0 bases from V and 6 from J, leaving 8 bases between them. This CDR3 is 14 amino acids long. The CDR3 DNA reads as TGTGCCAGCAGTGAAGCGCCAGGATCCGGGGAGCTGTTTTTT. This codes for CASSEAPGSGELFF.

V usage is TRBV7-6 and J usage is TRBJ2-5, with 7 positions matching TRBD2. The V and J ends lost 2 bases and 5 bases, in that order; junction bases with no gene match: 8. Germline lookup yields CDR1 SGHVS and CDR2 FNYEAQ. The CDR3 extends over 15 amino acids. The CDR3 nucleotides are TGTGCCAGCAGCTTAAGCGGGACCGGTGGGGAGACCCAGTACTTC. Translated: CASSLSGTGGETQYF. Supplemented by reference TRBV7-6 and TRBJ2-5, the full variable domain reads GAGVSQSPRYKVTKRGQDVALRCDPISGHVSLYWYRQALGQGPEFLTYFNYEAQQDKSGLPNDRFSAERPEGSISTLTIQRTEQRDSAMYRCASSLSGTGGETQYFGPGTRLLVL.

The rearrangement links TRBV2 to TRBJ2-1; no clear D. Trimming removed 4 bases from V and 7 bases from J, with 11 bases in between. The CDR3 is 13 residues long. Germline V gives CDR1 SNHLY, CDR2 FYNNEI. CDR3 loop: CASSAETPNEQFF. CDR3 DNA: TGTGCCAGCAGTGCTGAGACTCCTAATGAGCAGTTCTTC.

This chain joins TRBV7-8 and TRBJ2-7; D perhaps matches TRBD1 (6 bases). The CDR3 length is 14 residues. Germline CDR1 and CDR2: SGHVS and FQNEAQ. V was shortened by 1 base and J by 4 bases, with 11 bases between the two germline ends. The CDR3 sequence is CASSLVVRGYEQYF. The CDR3 DNA sequence: TGTGCCAGCAGCTTAGTGGTCAGGGGTTACGAGCAGTACTTC.

The table lists this clone with a few counts. The chain employs TRBV27 and TRBJ1-5; the match to TRBD1 covers 11 bases. V trimming: 6 bases; J trimming: 4 bases; junction bases outside the gene matches: 5. The CDR3 is 15 amino acids. The germline V gene has CDR1 MNHEY and CDR2 SMNVEV (reference sequence). CDR3 sequence: CASSTGTGGNQPQHF. CDR3 DNA sequence: TGTGCCAGCAGCACGGGGACAGGGGGAAATCAGCCCCAGCATTTT.

The CDR3 loop is CASSVTGTGENEQFF. Here the CDR3 DNA reads TGTGCCAGCAGCGTAACCGGGACAGGGGAAAATGAGCAGTTCTTC. The chain is built from TRBV11-3 and TRBJ2-1; 10 positions agree with TRBD1. The CDR3 is 15 amino acids. Trimming removed 5 bases from V and 7 bases from J; junction bases left unmatched: 8. CDR1 and CDR2 from the germline V gene are SGHNT and YENEEA.

By share, this clone ranks as large. The chain employs TRBV4-2 and TRBJ2-1; 10 positions match TRBD2. CDR3 size: 16 residues. The J segment lost 6 bases and the V segment lost 0 bases, leaving 5 bases of the junction unmatched. Germline V gene lookup returns CDR1 LGHNA and CDR2 YNFKEQ. The CDR3 sequence is CASSQDRTSGSNEQFF. In nucleotides, the CDR3 is TGTGCCAGCAGCCAAGATCGGACTAGCGGTTCCAATGAGCAGTTCTTC.

The J gene is TRBJ1-4, the V gene TRBV6-7; D unresolved. TRBV6-7 has ORF status, its function being uncertain. The length of the CDR3 is 8 residues. V was shortened by 7 bases and J by 10 bases, with 1 base between the two germline ends. CDR3 coding DNA: TGTGCCAGCATAAAACTGTTTTTT. It specifies CASIKLFF.

The rearrangement links TRBV19 to TRBJ2-5, with a possible D match to TRBD1 (6 bases). This CDR3 has 15 residues. The V and J ends lost 3 bases and 4 bases respectively, with 15 bases between them. Germline CDR1 and CDR2: LNHDA and SQIVND (reference sequence). The DNA for the CDR3 is TGTGCCAGTAGTATCGGCTCCAGGGGTGGAGAGACCCAGTACTTC. This sequence encodes CASSIGSRGGETQYF.

This clone was counted only a few times. V is TRBV5-1 and J is TRBJ2-1; TRBD1 matches at 9 bases. CDR1 and CDR2 (germline): SGHRS, YFSETQ. V trimming: 7 bases; J trimming: 5 bases; junction bases outside the gene matches: 10. CDR3 length: 15 residues. The CDR3 nucleotides read TGCGCCAGCGGACTCGACGGACAGGGGAACAATGAGCAGTTCTTC. Its protein product is CASGLDGQGNNEQFF.

This clone was detected a few times. This chain joins TRBV9 and TRBJ1-1; D is unclear. CDR1 and CDR2 (germline): SGDLS, YYNGEE. This CDR3 contains 13 residues. The V end lost 0 bases, the J end lost 2 bases, and 5 bases lay between the germline ends. The CDR3 sequence: CASSVGPNTEAFF. CDR3 bases: TGTGCCAGCAGCGTAGGACCAAACACTGAAGCTTTCTTT.

The chain carries TRBV19 and TRBJ1-1; TRBD1 agrees at 7 bases. The V and J ends lost 5 bases and 5 bases, in that order; junction bases with no gene match: 2. CDR1 and CDR2 (germline): LNHDA, SQIVND (reference sequence). The CDR3 length is 12 residues. This CDR3 reads CASSLTGTEAFF. CDR3 nucleotide sequence: TGTGCCAGTAGTCTGACAGGGACTGAAGCTTTCTTT. Full variable domain (outside the CDR3, taken from reference TRBV19 and TRBJ1-1): DGGITQSPKYLFRKEGQNVTLSCEQNLNHDAMYWYRQDPGQGLRLIYYSQIVNDFQKGDIAEGYSVSREKKESFPLTVTSAQKNPTAFYLCASSLTGTEAFFGQGTRLTVV.

The chain has TRBV7-2 and TRBJ2-6, with 8 bases matching TRBD1. J was trimmed by 2 bases and V by 2 bases; bases with no gene match: 8. The CDR3 length is 18 residues. The V gene's germline CDR1 is SGHTA and CDR2 FQGNSA. CDR3 coding DNA: TGTGCCAGCAGCTTAACGAGACAGGGGCTTGCTGGGGCCAACGTCCTGACTTTC. Protein sequence: CASSLTRQGLAGANVLTF.

This clone was counted only a few times. The chain is built from TRBV4-3 and TRBJ1-1; 8 positions match TRBD1. The length of the CDR3 is 14 residues. With V trimmed by 3 bases and J by 4 bases, 4 bases remained unmatched. The V gene's germline CDR1 is LGHNA and CDR2 YSLEER. The CDR3 sequence is CASSQGTGRTEAFF. The DNA of the CDR3 is TGCGCCAGCAGCCAGGGGACAGGCCGCACTGAAGCTTTCTTT.

This chain links TRBV5-1 with TRBJ2-5; weak D call: TRBD2 (5 bases). Trimming removed 0 bases from V and 6 bases from J, with 12 bases in between. Germline CDR1 reads SGHRS; CDR2 reads YFSETQ. There are 14 residues in the CDR3. CDR3 residues: CASSLDLGEKTQYF. CDR3 nucleotides: TGCGCCAGCAGCTTGGATCTGGGAGAGAAGACCCAGTACTTC.

The chain employs TRBV28 and TRBJ1-4; TRBD1 might be the D (5 bases). V was pared by 2 bases and J by 5 bases, with 9 bases between. The CDR3 covers 14 residues. The germline CDR1 and CDR2 sequences are MDHEN and SYDVKM. This chain's CDR3 is CASSLMGENEKLFF. The CDR3 DNA sequence: TGTGCCAGCAGTTTAATGGGGGAAAATGAAAAACTGTTTTTT.

This clone has only one observation. V and J are TRBV6-5 and TRBJ2-1, with 8 bases aligning to TRBD1. Germline CDR1 reads MNHEY; CDR2 reads SVGAGI. J lost 6 bases, V lost 9 bases, and 4 bases had no gene match. The CDR3 sequence is 12 residues long. CDR3 nucleotides: TGTGCCAGTGGACAGGGAGGCAATGAGCAGTTCTTC. Translated, it gives CASGQGGNEQFF.

This chain links TRBV15 with TRBJ1-5, with 10 bases fitting TRBD1. The CDR3 spans 14 residues. V was clipped by 7 bases and J by 6 bases; unmatched bases: 6. Germline V gene sequence: CDR1 LNHNV, CDR2 YYDKDF (reference sequence). CDR3 DNA: TGTGCCACCAATCCTGACAGGGGGCCTCAGCCCCAGCATTTT. Amino acids: CATNPDRGPQPQHF.

The chain combines TRBV28 with TRBJ2-5; tentative D call: TRBD1 (6 bases). The CDR3 sequence is 16 residues long. Trimming left V 2 bases short and J 5 bases short, with 18 bases between. CDR1 and CDR2 (germline): MDHEN, SYDVKM. The CDR3: CASSLEVFTQGETQYF. CDR3 nucleotide sequence: TGTGCCAGCAGTTTAGAGGTCTTCACCCAGGGGGAGACCCAGTACTTC.

The chain links TRBV5-1 to TRBJ1-1; the match to TRBD1 covers 11 bases. V was clipped by 0 bases and J by 4 bases; unmatched bases: 14. Per germline, CDR1 SGHRS and CDR2 YFSETQ. The CDR3 runs to 19 residues. This CDR3 is CASSLALLGTGGMGTEAFF. The CDR3 nucleotides are TGCGCCAGCAGCTTGGCCTTACTAGGGACAGGGGGAATGGGCACTGAAGCTTTCTTT.

The rearrangement joins TRBV6-1 to TRBJ2-3; 11 positions agree with TRBD2. V was pared by 1 base and J by 4 bases, with 4 bases of the junction left unmatched. The length of the CDR3 is 16 residues. In germline, CDR1 is MNHNS, CDR2 SASEGT. The CDR3 loop reads CASSEGSGGASDTQYF. CDR3 bases: TGTGCCAGCAGTGAAGGTAGCGGGGGGGCCTCAGATACGCAGTATTTT.

The J gene is TRBJ2-7, the V gene TRBV5-6; 7 bases agree with TRBD1. The CDR3 totals 13 residues. Germline-derived CDR1 and CDR2 are SGHDT and YYEEEE. V trimming: 7 bases; J trimming: 4 bases; junction bases outside the gene matches: 8. In nucleotides, the CDR3 is TGTGCCAGCGGGTCGACAGGGTTTTACGAGCAGTACTTC. Its translation is CASGSTGFYEQYF.

This clone was found a few times. The chain uses TRBV6-6 and TRBJ2-2; tentatively, D is TRBD2 (6 bases). The CDR3 totals 16 residues. CDR1 MNHNY and CDR2 SVGAGI come from the germline V gene (reference sequence). Trimming cost V 7 bases and J 0 bases, with 15 bases left between them. CDR3 in amino acids: CASTYQGLANTGELFF. For the CDR3, the DNA is TGTGCCAGCACCTACCAGGGACTCGCGAACACCGGGGAGCTGTTTTTT.

V usage is TRBV28 and J usage is TRBJ2-1; D gene ambiguous. The V gene lost 5 bases and the J gene lost 5 bases, with 7 bases spanning the gap. The CDR3 is 12 residues long. CDR1 MDHEN and CDR2 SYDVKM come from the germline V gene. The CDR3 region is CASSLDHNEQFF. CDR3 sequence (DNA): TGTGCCAGCAGTCTAGACCACAATGAGCAGTTCTTC.

This clone occurred once. The chain links TRBV9 to TRBJ1-2; 8 bases fit TRBD1. Per the germline V gene, CDR1 is SGDLS and CDR2 is YYNGEE. The V gene end was trimmed by 4 bases and the J gene end by 6 bases; junction bases not matched to a gene: 14. The CDR3 is 16 residues long. In DNA, the CDR3 is TGTGCCAGCAGCTCCCCTCGAGGACAGGGTGAAGATGGCTACACCTTC. This gives the protein CASSSPRGQGEDGYTF.